Listed here are 20 T cell receptor beta chains from one sample, sequenced in a study of blood T cell repertoires in COVID-19. Some clones are missing from TCRdb's copy, which holds only in-frame ones; the method was immunoSEQ multiplex PCR. The sample carries 65,000 to 95,000 clones, roughly 84% recorded once. The sample was peripheral blood. These receptors all come from a woman aged 45 to 65 with acute or convalescent COVID-19.

CDR3 amino acids: CASSQDRGLSYEQYF. CDR3 nucleotide sequence: TGCGCCAGCAGCCAAGATCGCGGGCTCTCCTACGAGCAGTACTTC. The chain has TRBV4-3 and TRBJ2-7, with D possibly TRBD2 on 5 matching bases. V was cut by 0 bases and J by 0 bases, with 9 bases left in between. CDR1 and CDR2 from the germline V gene are LGHNA and YSLEER. The CDR3 is 15 residues long.

The rearrangement uses TRBV15 and TRBJ1-1; 8 bases map to TRBD1. V shed 5 bases and J 1 base; nucleotides not matched to a gene: 9. CDR1 and CDR2 from the germline V gene are LNHNV and YYDKDF (reference sequence). The CDR3 has 16 residues. The chain's CDR3 is CATSGGTGPSNTEAFF. CDR3 DNA: TGTGCCACCAGCGGGGGGACAGGACCGTCGAACACTGAAGCTTTCTTT.

The V call is TRBV2, the J call TRBJ2-3; the match to TRBD2 covers 8 bases. Germline values: CDR1 SNHLY, CDR2 FYNNEI. The CDR3 has 15 amino acids. V shed 6 bases and J 4 bases; nucleotides not matched to a gene: 9. The CDR3 is CASSPSGPGADTQYF. The CDR3, as DNA: TGTGCCAGCAGCCCTAGCGGGCCGGGGGCAGATACGCAGTATTTT.

The chain recombines TRBV15 with TRBJ2-7, with D possibly being TRBD2 (5 bases). This CDR3 region has 14 residues. The V end lost 4 bases, the J end lost 2 bases, and 12 bases lay between the germline ends. Germline-derived CDR1 and CDR2 are LNHNV and YYDKDF (reference sequence). CDR3 coding DNA: TGTGCCACCAGCACAGTAACCGGGACCTACGAGCAGTACTTC. Translating it yields CATSTVTGTYEQYF.

This chain links TRBV7-3 with TRBJ2-1; TRBD2 matches at 9 bases. Germline CDR1 and CDR2: SGHTA and FQGTGA. The ends lost 5 bases at V and 9 bases at J; junction bases unmatched: 11. CDR3 length: 15 amino acids. The CDR3 protein is CASSPVGTSLSEQFF. The CDR3 bases are TGTGCCAGCAGCCCAGTTGGGACTAGCCTCAGTGAGCAGTTCTTC.

This sequence joins TRBV5-5 and TRBJ2-2; D may be TRBD2 (5 bases). With 1 base removed from V and 2 bases from J, the gap between germline ends came to 12 bases. The CDR3 spans 16 residues. CDR1 and CDR2 (germline): SGHKS, YYEKEE (reference sequence). CDR3 bases: TGTGCCAGCAGCTTGTGGGAGCGGATTAACACCGGGGAGCTGTTTTTT. As protein: CASSLWERINTGELFF.

This clone appeared a few times. The rearrangement links TRBV4-2 to TRBJ2-3; 10 bases line up with TRBD2. Germline CDR1 reads LGHNA; CDR2 reads YNFKEQ. With V trimmed by 1 base and J by 6 bases, 10 bases remained unmatched. This CDR3 is 17 amino acids long. The chain's CDR3 is CASSQVSLAGVPDTQYF. CDR3 nucleotide sequence: TGTGCCAGCAGCCAAGTGTCCCTAGCGGGAGTACCGGATACGCAGTATTTT.

This chain's CDR3 is CASSGSTGGAEGYTF. CDR3 DNA sequence: TGCGCCAGCAGCGGATCCACAGGGGGCGCGGAGGGCTACACCTTC. The chain carries TRBV5-1 and TRBJ1-2, with TRBD1 matching 9 bases. This CDR3 contains 15 residues. The trim removed 4 bases at V and 8 bases at J, leaving 12 bases unmatched. CDR1 is SGHRS and CDR2 is YFSETQ in the germline V gene.

V is TRBV13 and J is TRBJ2-7, with D perhaps TRBD1 (5 bases). CDR3 length: 13 residues. Germline V CDR1 and CDR2: PRHDT, FYEKMQ (reference sequence). V shed 5 bases and J shed 6 bases, with 14 bases lying between them. For the CDR3, the DNA is TGTGCCAGCAGCCTCAGGGTTGTCGGCGAGCAGTACTTC. Translation gives CASSLRVVGEQYF.

This clone was counted a few times. The chain recombines TRBV5-5 with TRBJ2-2, with 9 bases that match TRBD1. The CDR3 is 16 residues long. V shed 3 bases, J shed 5 bases, and the junction held 8 bases outside the gene matches. CDR1 and CDR2 from the germline V gene are SGHKS and YYEKEE (reference sequence). In nucleotides, the CDR3 is TGTGCCAGCAGCTCCACCGGGACAGGGAGAACCGGGGAGCTGTTTTTT. Its translation is CASSSTGTGRTGELFF.

This rearrangement joins TRBV2 to TRBJ2-7; D is undetermined. V was cut by 7 bases and J by 4 bases, with 11 bases left in between. From germline, CDR1 is SNHLY and CDR2 FYNNEI. The CDR3 spans 12 residues. CDR3 in DNA: TGTGCCAGCAACAGCCAAAAGTACGAGCAGTACTTC. It yields the protein CASNSQKYEQYF.

This clone was picked up one time. V usage is TRBV2 and J usage is TRBJ1-4, with D perhaps TRBD1 (6 bases). The ends were cut back, 4 bases at V and 7 bases at J, with 16 bases in the middle. The CDR3 is 15 residues long. In germline, CDR1 is SNHLY, CDR2 FYNNEI. The CDR3 DNA follows: TGTGCCAGCAGTGCGCAGGGGAGGGCGGGTGAAAAACTGTTTTTT. Translating gives CASSAQGRAGEKLFF. The full variable domain, rest sourced from reference TRBV2 and TRBJ1-4, is EPEVTQTPSHQVTQMGQEVILRCVPISNHLYFYWYRQILGQKVEFLVSFYNNEISEKSEIFDDQFSVERPDGSNFTLKIRSTKLEDSAMYFCASSAQGRAGEKLFFGSGTQLSVL.

The V and J genes are TRBV9 and TRBJ1-3, with 9 nucleotides matching TRBD1. The CDR3 sequence is 17 residues long. Germline trimming cut 4 bases from V and 2 bases from J; bases unmatched to any gene: 10. Looked up from germline, CDR1 is SGDLS and CDR2 is YYNGEE. This CDR3 is CASSRQGTGKTGNTIYF. The CDR3, as DNA: TGTGCCAGCAGCAGACAAGGGACAGGGAAAACTGGAAACACCATATATTTT. Full variable domain (remainder filled in from reference TRBV9 and TRBJ1-3): DSGVTQTPKHLITATGQRVTLRCSPRSGDLSVYWYQQSLDQGLQFLIQYYNGEERAKGNILERFSAQQFPDLHSELNLSSLELGDSALYFCASSRQGTGKTGNTIYFGEGSWLTVV.

The chain carries TRBV5-1 and TRBJ2-1; TRBD2 agrees at 7 bases. CDR1 and CDR2 from the germline V gene are SGHRS and YFSETQ. V lost 7 bases, J lost 5 bases, and 12 bases stayed unmatched. The CDR3 extends over 15 amino acids. The CDR3, as DNA: TGCGCCAGCGCTCTCTCGGGACTACAGAACAATGAGCAGTTCTTC. Amino acids: CASALSGLQNNEQFF.

The CDR3 reads CASSQVVRGKNEQFF. The CDR3 DNA follows: TGTGCCAGCAGCCAAGTAGTCAGGGGAAAGAATGAGCAGTTCTTC. The chain has TRBV3-1 (or the pseudogene TRBV3-2) and TRBJ2-1; D is possibly TRBD1 (6 bases). This CDR3 region has 15 residues. CDR1 and CDR2 from the germline V gene are LGHDT and YNNKEL (reference sequence). Trimming cost V 1 base and J 7 bases, with 14 bases left between them.

The V gene is TRBV5-4, the J gene TRBJ2-2; 7 nucleotides agree with TRBD1. Germline assignment: CDR1 SGHNT and CDR2 YYREEE (reference sequence). With V trimmed by 0 bases and J by 0 bases, 2 bases remained unmatched. The CDR3 is 16 residues long. For the CDR3, the DNA is TGTGCCAGCAGCTTGGTTCAGGGGGCGAACACCGGGGAGCTGTTTTTT. Residues: CASSLVQGANTGELFF.

This chain uses TRBV5-1 with TRBJ1-4; 7 nucleotides align to TRBD1. CDR3 size: 14 residues. Per the germline V gene, CDR1 is SGHRS and CDR2 is YFSETQ. V was clipped by 0 bases and J by 6 bases; unmatched bases: 2. DNA of the CDR3: TGCGCCAGCAGCTTGGAAGACAGGGATGAAAAACTGTTTTTT. As protein: CASSLEDRDEKLFF.

The V call is TRBV7-8, the J call TRBJ1-1; D gene uncertain. V lost 1 base and J 11 bases, leaving 14 bases between the germline ends. The CDR3 is made up of 13 amino acids. The germline V gene encodes CDR1 SGHVS and CDR2 FQNEAQ. The CDR3 coding sequence is TGTGCCAGCAGCTTAGGGCGGTCGGAGGAGGCTTTCTTT. As protein: CASSLGRSEEAFF.

V is TRBV28 and J is TRBJ1-1, with 9 bases identical to TRBD1. After removal of 6 bases from V and 3 bases from J, the junction contained 5 bases not matched to a gene. The CDR3 runs 14 residues. The germline V gene has CDR1 MDHEN and CDR2 SYDVKM. The CDR3 is CASRPRTGDTEAFF. The CDR3 DNA follows: TGTGCCAGCAGACCAAGGACAGGGGACACTGAAGCTTTCTTT.

A word on this clone: This sample includes further DNA sequences coding for the same CDR3. The chain combines TRBV5-1 with TRBJ1-1; TRBD1 might be the D (6 bases). With 1 base removed from V and 0 bases from J, the gap between germline ends came to 7 bases. The CDR3 extends over 14 amino acids. The germline V gene encodes CDR1 SGHRS and CDR2 YFSETQ. The CDR3, as DNA: TGCGCCAGCAGCTTGACAGGGCTGAACACTGAAGCTTTCTTT. Translation: CASSLTGLNTEAFF.